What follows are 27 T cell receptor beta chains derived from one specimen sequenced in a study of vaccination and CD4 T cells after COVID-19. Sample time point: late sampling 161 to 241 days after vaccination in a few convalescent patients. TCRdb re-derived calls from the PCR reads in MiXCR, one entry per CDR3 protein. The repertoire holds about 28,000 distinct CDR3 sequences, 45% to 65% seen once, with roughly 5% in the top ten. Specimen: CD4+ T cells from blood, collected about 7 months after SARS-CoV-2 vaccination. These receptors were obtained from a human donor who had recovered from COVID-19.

CDR3 region: CASSAGGAGGRETQYF. The CDR3 bases are TGTGCCAGCAGCGCAGGGGGCGCTGGGGGTCGGGAGACCCAGTACTTC. This chain connects TRBV28 to TRBJ2-5, with 8 bases matching TRBD1. The CDR3 is made up of 16 amino acids. V was pared by 6 bases and J by 5 bases, with 14 bases of the junction left unmatched. The V gene's germline CDR1 is MDHEN and CDR2 SYDVKM.

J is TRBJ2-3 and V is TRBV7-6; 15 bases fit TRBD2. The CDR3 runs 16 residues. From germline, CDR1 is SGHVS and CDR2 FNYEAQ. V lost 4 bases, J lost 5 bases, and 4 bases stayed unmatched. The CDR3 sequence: CASSSGLAGGLDTQYF. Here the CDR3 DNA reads TGTGCCAGCAGCTCAGGACTAGCGGGAGGGTTAGATACGCAGTATTTT.

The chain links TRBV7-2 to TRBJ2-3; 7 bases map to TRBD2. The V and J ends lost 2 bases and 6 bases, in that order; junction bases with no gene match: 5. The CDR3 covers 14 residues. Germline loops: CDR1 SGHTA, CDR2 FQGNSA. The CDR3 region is CASSLTSALDTQYF. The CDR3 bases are TGTGCCAGCAGCTTAACTAGCGCATTGGATACGCAGTATTTT.

The DNA of the CDR3 is TGCAGTGCTGGAGCGGCGGGGGTCGGGCGCACTGAAGCTTTCTTT. Protein: CSAGAAGVGRTEAFF. The chain carries TRBV20-1 and TRBJ1-1; tentatively, D is TRBD1 (5 bases). CDR3 length equals 15 residues. Trimming stripped 5 bases from V and 4 bases from J, with 20 bases between. CDR1 is DFQATT and CDR2 is SNEGSKA in the germline V gene (reference sequence).

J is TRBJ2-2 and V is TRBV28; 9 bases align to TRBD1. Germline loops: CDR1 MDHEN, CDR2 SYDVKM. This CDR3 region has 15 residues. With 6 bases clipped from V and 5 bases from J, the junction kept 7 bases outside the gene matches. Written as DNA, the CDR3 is TGTGCCAGCAGGACCTCGGACAGGGGTACCGGGGAGCTGTTTTTT. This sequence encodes CASRTSDRGTGELFF.

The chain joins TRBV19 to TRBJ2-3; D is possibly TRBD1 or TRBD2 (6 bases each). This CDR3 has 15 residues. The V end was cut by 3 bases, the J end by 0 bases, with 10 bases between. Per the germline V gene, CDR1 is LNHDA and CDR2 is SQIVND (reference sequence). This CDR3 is CASSMGGGSTDTQYF. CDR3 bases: TGTGCCAGTAGTATGGGGGGCGGGAGCACAGATACGCAGTATTTT. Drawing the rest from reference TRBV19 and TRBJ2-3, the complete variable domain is DGGITQSPKYLFRKEGQNVTLSCEQNLNHDAMYWYRQDPGQGLRLIYYSQIVNDFQKGDIAEGYSVSREKKESFPLTVTSAQKNPTAFYLCASSMGGGSTDTQYFGPGTRLTVL.

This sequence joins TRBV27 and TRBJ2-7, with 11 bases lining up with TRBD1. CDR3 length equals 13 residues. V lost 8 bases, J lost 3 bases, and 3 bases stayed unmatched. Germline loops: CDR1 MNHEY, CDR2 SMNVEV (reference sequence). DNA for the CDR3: TGTGCCAGCTTTGGGACAGGGGGCTACGAGCAGTACTTC. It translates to CASFGTGGYEQYF.

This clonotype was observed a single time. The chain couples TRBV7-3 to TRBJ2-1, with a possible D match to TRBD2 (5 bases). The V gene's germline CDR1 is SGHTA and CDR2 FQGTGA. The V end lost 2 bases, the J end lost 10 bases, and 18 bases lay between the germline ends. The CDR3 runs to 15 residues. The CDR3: CASSLLGAAEGEQFF. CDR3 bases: TGTGCCAGCAGCTTACTGGGTGCTGCCGAGGGCGAGCAGTTCTTC.

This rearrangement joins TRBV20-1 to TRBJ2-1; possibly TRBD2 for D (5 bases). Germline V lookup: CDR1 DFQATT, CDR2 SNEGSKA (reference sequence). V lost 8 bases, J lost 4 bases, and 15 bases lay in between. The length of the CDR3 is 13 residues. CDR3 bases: TGCAGTACCCTTGCAGCGGCTTACAATGAGCAGTTCTTC. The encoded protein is CSTLAAAYNEQFF.

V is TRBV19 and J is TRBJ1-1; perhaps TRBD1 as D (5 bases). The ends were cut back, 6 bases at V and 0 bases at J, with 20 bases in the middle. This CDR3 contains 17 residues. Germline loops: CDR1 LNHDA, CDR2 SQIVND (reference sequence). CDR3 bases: TGTGCCAGTAGGATGGACCTAAAGGGGCCGATGAACACTGAAGCTTTCTTT. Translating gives CASRMDLKGPMNTEAFF.

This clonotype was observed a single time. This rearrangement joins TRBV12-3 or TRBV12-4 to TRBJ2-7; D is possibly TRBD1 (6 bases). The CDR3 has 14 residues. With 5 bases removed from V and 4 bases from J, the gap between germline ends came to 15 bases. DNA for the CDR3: TGTGCCAGCAGTCGGGACACTACACTATACGAGCAGTACTTC. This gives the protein CASSRDTTLYEQYF.

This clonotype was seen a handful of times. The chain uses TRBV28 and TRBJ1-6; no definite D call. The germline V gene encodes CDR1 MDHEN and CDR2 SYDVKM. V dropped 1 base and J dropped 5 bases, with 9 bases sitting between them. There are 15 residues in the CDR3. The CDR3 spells CASSLFSLDNSPLHF. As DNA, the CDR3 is TGTGCCAGCAGTTTATTCAGCCTAGATAATTCACCCCTCCACTTT.

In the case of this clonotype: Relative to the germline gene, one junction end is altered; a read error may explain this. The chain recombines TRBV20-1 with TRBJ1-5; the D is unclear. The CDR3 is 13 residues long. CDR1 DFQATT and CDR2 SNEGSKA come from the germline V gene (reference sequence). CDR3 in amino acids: CGARESVGQPQHF. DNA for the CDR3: TGCGGTGCTAGAGAGTCAGTAGGGCAGCCCCAGCATTTT.

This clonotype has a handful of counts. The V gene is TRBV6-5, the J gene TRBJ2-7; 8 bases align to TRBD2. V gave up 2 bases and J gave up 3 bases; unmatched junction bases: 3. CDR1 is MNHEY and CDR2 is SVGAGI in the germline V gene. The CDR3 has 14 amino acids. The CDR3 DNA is TGTGCCAGCAGTTACCGGACTAGCCACTACGAGCAGTACTTC. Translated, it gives CASSYRTSHYEQYF.

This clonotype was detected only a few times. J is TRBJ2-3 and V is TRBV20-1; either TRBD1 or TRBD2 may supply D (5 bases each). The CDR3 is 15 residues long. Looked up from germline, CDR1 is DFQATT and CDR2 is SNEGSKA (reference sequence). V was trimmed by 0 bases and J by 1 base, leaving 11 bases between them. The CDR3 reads CSARDLGRRTDTQYF. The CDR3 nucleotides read TGCAGTGCTAGAGATCTGGGACGCCGCACAGATACGCAGTATTTT.

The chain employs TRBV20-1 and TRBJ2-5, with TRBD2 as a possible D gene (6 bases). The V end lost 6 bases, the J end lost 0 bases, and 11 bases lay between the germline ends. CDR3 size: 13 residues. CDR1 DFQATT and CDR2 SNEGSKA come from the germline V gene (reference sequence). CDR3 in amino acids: CSARAGNQETQYF. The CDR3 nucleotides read TGCAGTGCCCGCGCGGGGAACCAAGAGACCCAGTACTTC.

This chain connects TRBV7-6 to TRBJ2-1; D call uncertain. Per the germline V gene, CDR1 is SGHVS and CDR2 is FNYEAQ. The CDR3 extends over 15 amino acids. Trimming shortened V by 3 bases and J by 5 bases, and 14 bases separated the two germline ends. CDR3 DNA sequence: TGTGCCAGCAGCTTTACCTCGGACCCGAACAATGAGCAGTTCTTC. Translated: CASSFTSDPNNEQFF.

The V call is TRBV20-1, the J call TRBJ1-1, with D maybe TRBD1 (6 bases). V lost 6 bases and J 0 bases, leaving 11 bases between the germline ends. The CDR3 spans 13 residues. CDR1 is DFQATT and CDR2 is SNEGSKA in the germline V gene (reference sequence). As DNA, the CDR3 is TGCAGTGCCCTACAGGGCATGAACACTGAAGCTTTCTTT. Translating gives CSALQGMNTEAFF.

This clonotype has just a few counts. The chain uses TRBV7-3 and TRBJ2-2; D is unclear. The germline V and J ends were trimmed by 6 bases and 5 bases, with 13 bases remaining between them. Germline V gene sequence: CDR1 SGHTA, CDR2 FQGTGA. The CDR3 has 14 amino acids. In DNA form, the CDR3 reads TGTGCCAGCAGAGACATTTCCGGGACCGGGGAGCTGTTTTTT. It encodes CASRDISGTGELFF.

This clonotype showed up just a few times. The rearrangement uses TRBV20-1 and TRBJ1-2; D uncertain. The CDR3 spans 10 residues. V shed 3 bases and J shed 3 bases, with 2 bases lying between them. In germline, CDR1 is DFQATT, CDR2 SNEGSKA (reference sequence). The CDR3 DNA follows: TGCAGTGCTAGGGACTATGGCTACACCTTC. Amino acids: CSARDYGYTF.

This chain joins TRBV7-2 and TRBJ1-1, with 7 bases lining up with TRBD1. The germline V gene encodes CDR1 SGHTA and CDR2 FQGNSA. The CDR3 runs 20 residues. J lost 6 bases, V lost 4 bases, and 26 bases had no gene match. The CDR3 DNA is TGTGCCAGCAGCTCTTGGGCAGGGGGACGCTTGTTGGGGACTAACCCTGAAGCTTTCTTT. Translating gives CASSSWAGGRLLGTNPEAFF.

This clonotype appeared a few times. The CDR3: CASSYRGRVGLRGDTQYF. The CDR3 DNA reads TGTGCCAGCAGTTACCGAGGGCGCGTGGGACTCCGAGGAGATACGCAGTATTTT. This sequence joins TRBV6-5 and TRBJ2-3, with D tentatively TRBD2 (6 bases). From germline, CDR1 is MNHEY and CDR2 SVGAGI. Deletions cut 2 bases from V and 5 bases from J, with 23 bases between. CDR3 length equals 18 residues.

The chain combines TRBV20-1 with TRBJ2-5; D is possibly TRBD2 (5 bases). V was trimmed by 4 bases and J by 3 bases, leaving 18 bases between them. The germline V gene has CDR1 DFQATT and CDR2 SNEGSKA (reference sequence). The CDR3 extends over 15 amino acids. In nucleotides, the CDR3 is TGCAGTGCTACCATTCTCGGGCTAGCAGAAGAGACCCAGTACTTC. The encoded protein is CSATILGLAEETQYF.

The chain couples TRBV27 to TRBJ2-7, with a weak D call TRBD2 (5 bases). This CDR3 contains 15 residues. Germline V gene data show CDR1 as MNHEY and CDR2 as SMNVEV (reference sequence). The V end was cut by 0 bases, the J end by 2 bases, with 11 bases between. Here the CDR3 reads CASSLSFGKAYEQYF. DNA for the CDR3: TGTGCCAGCAGTTTATCATTCGGGAAAGCCTACGAGCAGTACTTC.

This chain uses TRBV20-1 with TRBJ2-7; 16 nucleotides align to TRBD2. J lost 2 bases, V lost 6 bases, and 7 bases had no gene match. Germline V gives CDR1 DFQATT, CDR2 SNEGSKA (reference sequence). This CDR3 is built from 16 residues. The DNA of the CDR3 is TGCAGTGCGGGACTAGCGGGAGGGACTAGCACCTACGAGCAGTACTTC. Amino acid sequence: CSAGLAGGTSTYEQYF.

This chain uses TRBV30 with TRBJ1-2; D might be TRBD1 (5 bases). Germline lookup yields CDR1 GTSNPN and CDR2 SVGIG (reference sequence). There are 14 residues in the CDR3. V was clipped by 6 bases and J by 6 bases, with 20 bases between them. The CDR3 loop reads CACRLTRDFDGYTF. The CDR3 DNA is TGTGCCTGCAGGCTGACCAGGGATTTCGATGGCTACACCTTC. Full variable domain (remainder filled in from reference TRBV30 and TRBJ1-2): SQTIHQWPATLVQPVGSPLSLECTVEGTSNPNLYWYRQAAGRGLQLLFYSVGIGQISSEVPQNLSASRPQDRQFILSSKKLLLSDSGFYLCACRLTRDFDGYTFGSGTRLTVV.

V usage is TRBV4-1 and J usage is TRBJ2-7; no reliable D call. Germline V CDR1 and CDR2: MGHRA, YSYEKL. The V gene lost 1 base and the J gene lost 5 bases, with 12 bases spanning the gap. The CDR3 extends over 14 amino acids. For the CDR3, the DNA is TGCGCCAGCAGCCAAGTCAGCGTAGGCAACGAGCAGTACTTC. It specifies CASSQVSVGNEQYF.